Listed below are T cell receptor beta chains from one sample, sequenced in a study of T-cell reconstitution after alpha-beta-depleted transplantation in children. TCRdb redid the calling of the PCR reads with MiXCR, one entry per CDR3 protein. The table has about 260,000 distinct CDR3 sequences, 11% seen once. The sequences come from peripheral blood, collected 180 days after TCRalphabeta/CD19-depleted stem cell transplant. These receptors were obtained from a male patient between 2 and 15 years old who had a stem cell transplant for chronic granulomatous disease, so the T cells may come from the graft donor. The CDR3 runs from the conserved cysteine through the conserved F or W. The order of the fields is V gene, CDR3 length, clone size, J gene, CDR3 protein. Only part of the rows carry a size: once, few, many, or a class if the clone is expanded.

V: TRBV14; length: 12; size: few; J: TRBJ2-1; CDR3: CASSQQRFEQFF
V: TRBV20-1; length: 12; size: many; J: TRBJ2-5; CDR3: CSAYGRAETQYF
V: TRBV4-3; length: 16; size: many; J: TRBJ2-3; CDR3: CASSRETSGGRDTQYF
V: TRBV12-3/TRBV12-4; length: 16; size: many; J: TRBJ2-3; CDR3: CASSLWRGADPDTQYF
V: TRBV15; length: 13; size: many; J: TRBJ2-7; CDR3: CATSRETVYEQYF
V: TRBV15; length: 13; size: few; J: TRBJ2-4; CDR3: CATSIQGKNIQYF
V: TRBV12-3/TRBV12-4; length: 15; size: many; J: TRBJ2-1; CDR3: CASSSPRAKYNEQFF
V: TRBV20-1; length: 11; size: many; J: TRBJ2-5; CDR3: CSAMTGETQYF
V: TRBV20-1; length: 15; size: few; J: TRBJ2-7; CDR3: CSARDSGTGGNEQYF
V: TRBV12-5; length: 14; size: many; J: TRBJ2-5; CDR3: CASGLVDGLGPQYF
V: TRBV13; length: 11; size: .; J: TRBJ2-7; CDR3: CASATRYEQYF
V: TRBV30; length: 12; size: many; J: TRBJ2-1; CDR3: CASQVGHNEQFF
V: TRBV30; length: 11; size: .; J: TRBJ2-1; CDR3: CAWGTVIEQFF
V: TRBV12-3/TRBV12-4; length: 15; size: many; J: TRBJ2-7; CDR3: CASRLRLAGAVEQYF
V: TRBV20-1; length: 13; size: many; J: TRBJ2-4; CDR3: CSARERRTNIQYF
V: TRBV27; length: 15; size: many; J: TRBJ2-1; CDR3: CASSLGLGSYNEQFF
V: TRBV18; length: 15; size: .; J: TRBJ1-4; CDR3: CASSPLRQGGEKLFF
V: TRBV7-2; length: 16; size: many; J: TRBJ2-3; CDR3: CASSLAGLLTTDTQYF
V: TRBV3-1; length: 15; size: many; J: TRBJ1-2; CDR3: CASSQVSGGASGYTF
V: TRBV4-2; length: 14; size: many; J: TRBJ2-7; CDR3: CASSSGGKNSEQYF
V: TRBV6-5; length: 14; size: many; J: TRBJ2-5; CDR3: CASSYSRGQETQYF
V: TRBV28; length: 15; size: many; J: TRBJ2-5; CDR3: CASRVAGGKKETQYF
V: TRBV6-5; length: 13; size: few; J: TRBJ2-5; CDR3: CASSYTGTVPPHF
V: TRBV29-1; length: 16; size: many; J: TRBJ1-2; CDR3: CSVVLTGTGGASGYTF
V: TRBV18; length: 15; size: many; J: TRBJ2-5; CDR3: CASSPPQGGQETQYF
V: TRBV27; length: 11; size: large; J: TRBJ2-7; CDR3: CASPTLCEQYF
V: TRBV10-3; length: 16; size: many; J: TRBJ2-5; CDR3: CAISLLAGVDGETQYF
V: TRBV28; length: 14; size: many; J: TRBJ2-7; CDR3: CASKPGRSDIEQYF
V: TRBV9; length: 17; size: many; J: TRBJ2-5; CDR3: CASSPLMGAGGQETQYF
V: TRBV5-1; length: 14; size: many; J: TRBJ2-7; CDR3: CASSRDFYTYEQYF
V: TRBV4-1; length: 21; size: many; J: TRBJ2-1; CDR3: CASSQEWPGQGLKRSYNEQFF